This T cell receptor (beta chain) was recovered during a study of cytomegalovirus exposure and HLA in healthy donors. Background on the study: Among the 398 genotyped donors, about 81% were placed in the Caucasian-associated ancestry cluster. Regarding the study as a whole: Certain sequence variants were highly shared and formed a cluster, and this cluster was likely a sequencing artifact. Because they were indistinguishable, some V segments, including TRBV6-2 and TRBV6-3, were excluded.

Details on this clone: What it binds is unknown.

Both 60 Vbeta primers and 13 Jbeta primers went into the PCR. Assay: immunoSEQ multiplex PCR; the TCRdb copy retains only in-frame clones and omits some. This sample contains around 55,000 clones. CDR1 is LNHDA and CDR2 is SQIVND in the germline V gene (reference sequence). The CDR3 sequence is 15 residues long. V was pared by 1 base and J by 1 base, with 2 bases of the junction left unmatched. Sequencing was done on a sample of PBMCs. V gene TRBV19 combines with J gene TRBJ1-1, with 8 bases that match TRBD1. The TCR originated in a middle-aged man in good health and CMV-seropositive. The CDR3 protein is CASSIGDRPNTEAFF. The DNA for the CDR3 is TGTGCCAGTAGTATAGGGGACAGGCCGAACACTGAAGCTTTCTTT. Combining the CDR3 with reference TRBV19 and TRBJ1-1 gives the whole variable domain DGGITQSPKYLFRKEGQNVTLSCEQNLNHDAMYWYRQDPGQGLRLIYYSQIVNDFQKGDIAEGYSVSREKKESFPLTVTSAQKNPTAFYLCASSIGDRPNTEAFFGQGTRLTVV.